This TCR beta chain was captured by sequencing in a study of Graves' ophthalmopathy and Graves' hyperthyroidism (dated by TCRdb to 2017 to 2018). Turning to the overall study: Hyperthyroidism was defined as stable when no progression to ophthalmopathy occurred within 18 months of follow-up. To tell Graves' ophthalmopathy apart from Graves' hyperthyroidism, and to predict which patients would progress to ophthalmopathy, the study relied on TCR beta repertoire signatures. In total, over 130 blood samples were TCR-sequenced: around 42 ophthalmopathy, some 80 hyperthyroidism and roughly 17 hyperthyroidism-to-ophthalmopathy patients. To explore V-J signatures distinguishing ophthalmopathy from hyperthyroidism, a discovery set of about 99 patients (roughly 44 ophthalmopathy, 57 stable hyperthyroidism) was enrolled. For independent validation, a separate cohort was made up of approximately 18 hyperthyroidism patients plus 17 patients who later progressed from hyperthyroidism to ophthalmopathy. In six or seven hyperthyroidism patients, the T-cell repertoires found in thyroid tissue were compared with those found in blood. After sampling, hyperthyroidism patients received methimazole starting at 30 mg daily, and ophthalmopathy patients received high-dose intravenous methylprednisolone.

For repertoire sequencing, the TCR beta CDR3 regions were amplified from RNA transcripts. The first round of RT-PCR was done with HTBI primers and the Qiagen OneStep RT-PCR kit, and was followed by a second round of multiplex PCR, then size selection and purification. The libraries underwent paired-end sequencing with 100 bp reads on an Illumina HiSeq2000. The published analysis was carried out like this. SOAPnuke was used for read processing, and reads with adapters, uncalled bases, a mean Phred below 15, or no exact constant-primer or identifier match were discarded. COPE v1.2.5 was used to merge high-quality paired reads. Clonotypes were defined as unique nucleotide sequences and were aligned to IMGT TRB V, D and J references using MiTCR v1.1. The analysis was limited to V-J combinations with a frequency above 0.0001, which together covered 98% to 99.2% of repertoires. For each V-J combination, a TCR clonal expansion and chaos score was defined as the ratio of F50 clonal expansion to chaos observed in the TCRdist matrix. Welch's t-statistics and random forest were used to reduce the features to approximately 13 V-J combinations, which were then used as input to a naive Bayes classifier. The similarity between thyroid and blood repertoires was quantified using the Morisita-Horn index. Using fastp trimming at Q25 and MiXCR clonotype assembly, TCRdb reanalyzed the public sequencing data and kept in-frame beta chains. For every CDR3 protein sequence, its rows merge into one entry that carries the most common genes and DNA. TCRdb, rather than the study authors, made the V and J calls. The sample includes 450,000 to 600,000 distinct CDR3 sequences, with about two fifths observed a single time. 4% to 5% of the sample belongs to the ten largest clones.

Concerning this clonotype itself: Its antigen target is currently unknown. Base quality data are lacking; no much larger clone is found one base away.

CDR1 and CDR2 (SNHLY, FYNNEI) derive from the germline V gene. The V end gives up 8 bases and the J end 0 bases, leaving 5 bases in the junction not matched to a gene. Taken from cysteine to phenylalanine, the CDR3 has 15 residues. The CDR3 DNA has 45 bases and is translated from base 1. Patients with hyperthyroidism were aged 18 to 65 years, had been newly diagnosed, and had a disease duration of less than 2 months. Anyone with other autoimmune diseases, uncontrolled infections, pregnancy or lactation was excluded from the study. Clinical symptoms, serum thyroxine, TRAb, thyroid ultrasound and orbital computed tomography formed the basis of the diagnosis. Total RNA was extracted using Trizol reagent, and RNA quality was checked on an Agilent 2100 Bioanalyzer. Overall study results and their limits: Most expanded thyroid clonotypes with a frequency above 0.001 also appeared in blood, which suggests that blood repertoires may reflect the immune response in the thyroid. No statistical method was used to set the sample size in advance, and the investigators knew which group each participant was assigned to. The 13-signature model separated ophthalmopathy from stable hyperthyroidism with 85% to 90% sensitivity and 81.08% specificity in cross-validation, and 80%/75% in the test set. In validation, the model predicted ophthalmopathy progression with about 71% sensitivity and roughly 72% specificity; approximately 12 predicted patients were CT-confirmed with GO in a median of around 6.5 months.

The source of this sequence is an adult man with Graves' hyperthyroidism. The sequence joins TRBV2 to TRBJ1-3; 9 middle bases align to TRBD1. Input material: peripheral blood or thyroid tissue (not recorded which). CDR3 loop: CASATGGVSGNTIYF. The nucleotide sequence reads as follows: TGTGCCAGCGCAACAGGGGGCGTCTCTGGAAACACCATATATTTT.